This T cell receptor beta chain was identified in a study of cytomegalovirus exposure and HLA in healthy donors. Across the study: Clustering assigned 70% to 90% of the approximately 400 genotyped donors to the Caucasian-associated ancestry cluster. Findings and caveats of the study: Some highly shared sequence variants likely arose as a pipeline artifact. Trimming of TCR beta V- and J-genes showed a link, identified in a later analysis, to a missense DCLRE1C variant.

CDR3 size: 14 residues. The V end lost 4 bases, the J end lost 2 bases, and 9 bases lay between the germline ends. Germline values: CDR1 SGHVS, CDR2 FNYEAQ. The primer mix had 60 Vbeta and 13 Jbeta primers. Profiled with immunoSEQ multiplex PCR; TCRdb holds only in-frame clones, not every one. The data hold roughly 190,000 clones, with around nine tenths observed a single time. For this clone: The antigen remains undetermined.

This chain joins TRBV7-6 and TRBJ1-3; possibly TRBD1 for D (6 bases). The source material was PBMCs. The TCR originated in a woman aged 18 to 35 in good health and CMV-seronegative. Here the CDR3 DNA reads TGTGCCAGCAGCTCCAGGGGACCTGGAAACACCATATATTTT. Translation: CASSSRGPGNTIYF. Full variable domain (outside the CDR3, taken from reference TRBV7-6 and TRBJ1-3): GAGVSQSPRYKVTKRGQDVALRCDPISGHVSLYWYRQALGQGPEFLTYFNYEAQQDKSGLPNDRFSAERPEGSISTLTIQRTEQRDSAMYRCASSSRGPGNTIYFGEGSWLTVV.